This T cell receptor beta chain stems from a study of a mutant IDH1 vaccine in newly diagnosed glioma. Germline V gene data show CDR1 as KGHSH and CDR2 as LQKENI. The CDR3 contains 16 residues. The V and J ends lost 7 bases and 1 base, in that order; junction bases with no gene match: 6. Time point: baseline, week 1 (first vaccination visit). The treatment denotes: pre-vaccination baseline after standard-of-care therapy. Profiled with immunoSEQ multiplex PCR; TCRdb holds only in-frame clones, not every one. This table has about 92,000 clones, about 83% appearing once. The chain recombines TRBV18 with TRBJ2-3, with 12 bases fitting TRBD1. Sample: PBMCs, taken from a glioma patient treated with radiotherapy, temozolomide or both. The sequence was collected from a woman between 50 and 59 years old with glioma. CDR3 coding DNA: TGTGCCAGCTTAACCGGGACAGGGGGCCGCACAGATACGCAGTATTTT. It specifies CASLTGTGGRTDTQYF.